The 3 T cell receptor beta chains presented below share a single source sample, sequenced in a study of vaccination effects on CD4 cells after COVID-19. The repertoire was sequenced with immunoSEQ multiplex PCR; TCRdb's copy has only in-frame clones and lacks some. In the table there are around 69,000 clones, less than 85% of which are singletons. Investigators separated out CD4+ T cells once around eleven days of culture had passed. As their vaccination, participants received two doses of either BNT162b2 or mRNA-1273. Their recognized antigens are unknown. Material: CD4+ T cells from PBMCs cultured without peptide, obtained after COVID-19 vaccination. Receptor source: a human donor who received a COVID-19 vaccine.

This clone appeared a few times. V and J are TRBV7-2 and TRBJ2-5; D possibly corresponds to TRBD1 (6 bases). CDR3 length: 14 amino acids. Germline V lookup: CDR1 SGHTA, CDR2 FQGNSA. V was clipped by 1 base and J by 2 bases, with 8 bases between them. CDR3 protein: CASSLVDRQETQYF. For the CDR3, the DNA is TGTGCCAGCAGCTTAGTGGACAGACAAGAGACCCAGTACTTC. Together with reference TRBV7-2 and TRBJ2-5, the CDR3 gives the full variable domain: GAGVSQSPSNKVTEKGKDVELRCDPISGHTALYWYRQSLGQGLEFLIYFQGNSAPDKSGLPSDRFSAERTGGSVSTLTIQRTQQEDSAVYLCASSLVDRQETQYFGPGTRLLVL.

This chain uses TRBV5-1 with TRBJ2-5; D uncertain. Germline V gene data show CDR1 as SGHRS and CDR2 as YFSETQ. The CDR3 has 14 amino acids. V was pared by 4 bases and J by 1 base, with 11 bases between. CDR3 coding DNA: TGCGCCAGCAGCCATTCAAGTCTCCAAGAGACCCAGTACTTC. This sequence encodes CASSHSSLQETQYF.

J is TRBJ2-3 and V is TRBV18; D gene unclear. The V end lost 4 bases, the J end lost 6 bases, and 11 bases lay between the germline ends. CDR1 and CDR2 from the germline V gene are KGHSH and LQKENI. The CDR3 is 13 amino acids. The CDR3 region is CASSRLARDTQYF. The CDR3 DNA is TGTGCCAGCTCACGCCTGGCGCGGGATACGCAGTATTTT.